A selection of T cell receptor beta chains follows, all from one sample in a study of T cell repertoires in cytomegalovirus infection. Each CDR3 protein is one row after TCRdb ran MiXCR on the reads. Of about 490,000 distinct CDR3 sequences listed, approximately 10% are singletons. Sequencing was performed on PBMCs. Source of these receptors: a human donor in good health (CMV status not recorded). Some clones in this sample may be carry-over from other donors' samples. Each CDR3 is given with its conserved first and last residue. Fields, in order: J gene, V gene, clone size, D gene, CDR3 protein, CDR3 DNA. D genes are given only for firm matches. Only some rows state a clone size, as once, few, many or a class for expanded clones.

TRBJ2-5	TRBV9	few	TRBD2	CASSGSGIQETQYF	TGTGCCAGCAGCGGGAGCGGGATCCAAGAGACCCAGTACTTC
TRBJ2-1	TRBV2	many	TRBD2	CASSRGGSFNEQFF	TGTGCCAGCAGTAGAGGCGGGAGTTTTAATGAGCAGTTCTTC
TRBJ1-2	TRBV10-3	many	NA	CAINPGEGGGYTF	TGTGCCATCAACCCCGGGGAGGGTGGTGGCTACACCTTC
TRBJ1-2	TRBV7-9	many	TRBD1	CASSFDRAGYTF	TGTGCCAGCAGCTTCGACAGGGCTGGCTACACCTTC
TRBJ2-1	TRBV11-2	many	TRBD2	CASSLGGASGAQQFF	TGTGCCAGCAGCTTAGGTGGGGCTAGCGGGGCGCAGCAGTTCTTC
TRBJ1-2	TRBV20-1	NA	NA	CSATGRGGYGYTF	TGCAGTGCTACAGGGCGGGGAGGCTATGGCTACACCTTC
TRBJ2-1	TRBV12-5	NA	NA	CASGPLSYNEQFF	TGTGCTAGTGGTCCTCTCTCCTACAATGAGCAGTTCTTC
TRBJ2-2	TRBV5-4	NA	TRBD1	CASSSTGAGGELFF	TGTGCCAGCAGCTCGACAGGGGCCGGCGGGGAGCTGTTTTTT
TRBJ1-6	TRBV28	few	NA	CASGHLNNSPLHF	TGTGCCAGCGGACACCTTAATAATTCACCCCTCCACTTT
TRBJ1-5	TRBV12-3/TRBV12-4	many	NA	CASSLKTGPFSFSQPQHF	TGTGCCAGCAGTTTAAAAACGGGTCCGTTTAGTTTTAGTCAGCCCCAGCATTTT
TRBJ2-7	TRBV27	NA	NA	CASSLRMVGGRDYEQYF	TGTGCCAGCAGTTTACGCATGGTAGGTGGGCGCGACTACGAGCAGTACTTC
TRBJ2-7	TRBV7-6	many	NA	CASSLGSQVLPYEQYF	TGTGCCAGCAGCTTAGGATCGCAGGTTCTCCCCTACGAGCAGTACTTC
TRBJ2-7	TRBV20-1	many	TRBD1	CSATKPGQGPYEQYF	TGCAGTGCTACAAAACCGGGACAGGGACCCTACGAGCAGTACTTC
TRBJ2-2	TRBV5-4	many	NA	CASTRGGVGLGELFF	TGTGCCAGCACCAGAGGGGGGGTTGGCCTCGGAGAGCTGTTTTTT
TRBJ2-1	TRBV19	NA	NA	CASSISWAAYKGSNEQFF	TGTGCCAGTAGTATTTCCTGGGCGGCTTACAAGGGTTCCAATGAGCAGTTCTTC
TRBJ2-1	TRBV6-1	many	TRBD1	CASRAGTVGGNEQFF	TGTGCCAGCAGAGCCGGGACAGTCGGCGGCAATGAGCAGTTCTTC
TRBJ2-1	TRBV7-8	many	TRBD2	CASSSYLAVNYNEQFF	TGTGCCAGCAGCTCTTACCTAGCGGTGAACTACAATGAGCAGTTCTTC
TRBJ2-1	TRBV7-3	many	TRBD2	CASSLAGGEQFF	TGTGCCAGCAGCTTGGCGGGAGGGGAGCAGTTCTTC
TRBJ2-1	TRBV28	NA	TRBD2	CASRTGTSGSYNEQFF	TGTGCCAGCAGGACCGGGACTAGCGGCTCCTACAATGAGCAGTTCTTC
TRBJ1-1	TRBV7-6	many	TRBD1	CASSLEPGTGDNTEAFF	TGTGCCAGCAGCTTAGAACCCGGGACAGGAGATAACACTGAAGCTTTCTTT